Shown below are 14 T cell receptor beta chains from a single sample sequenced in a study of OX40 agonist ivuxolimab in advanced cancers. TCRdb's table, derived via immunoSEQ multiplex PCR, lists solely in-frame clones and lacks some. The sample lists about 71,000 clones; roughly 84% were seen once. The sample in question was CD4+ or CD8+ T cells sorted from blood, obtained in a trial of the OX40 agonist ivuxolimab. Receptor source: an adult with an advanced solid tumor such as melanoma, head and neck, liver or kidney cancer.

In this sample, this clone turned up a few times. The chain is built from TRBV7-9 and TRBJ1-1; tentatively, D is TRBD1 (5 bases). The V gene lost 5 bases and the J gene lost 0 bases, with 19 bases spanning the gap. CDR1 and CDR2 (germline): SEHNR, FQNEAQ (reference sequence). This CDR3 spans 17 amino acids. The CDR3 protein is CASSPVGGRTMNTEAFF. DNA for the CDR3: TGTGCCAGCAGCCCAGTGGGGGGACGGACGATGAACACTGAAGCTTTCTTT. Filled out from reference TRBV7-9 and TRBJ1-1, the complete variable domain reads DTGVSQNPRHKITKRGQNVTFRCDPISEHNRLYWYRQTLGQGPEFLTYFQNEAQLEKSRLLSDRFSAERPKGSFSTLEIQRTEQGDSAMYLCASSPVGGRTMNTEAFFGQGTRLTVV.

The CDR3 here is CANSSQGGARKAFF. Here the CDR3 DNA reads TGTGCCAACTCCTCTCAGGGCGGGGCGAGAAAAGCTTTCTTT. The chain couples TRBV11-3 to TRBJ1-1, with D perhaps matching TRBD1 (5 bases). The CDR3 is made up of 14 amino acids. In germline, CDR1 is SGHNT, CDR2 YENEEA. Trimming cost V 10 bases and J 9 bases, with 24 bases left between them.

The chain uses TRBV30 and TRBJ1-3; no clear D gene. V shed 3 bases and J shed 8 bases, with 11 bases lying between them. The CDR3 contains 12 residues. Per germline, CDR1 GTSNPN and CDR2 SVGIG (reference sequence). CDR3 in amino acids: CAWSLFRDTIYF. The CDR3 DNA reads as TGTGCCTGGAGCCTCTTCAGAGACACCATATATTTT.

This clone turned up a few times. The chain has TRBV15 and TRBJ1-4; D call uncertain. The CDR3 has 15 residues. Germline assignment: CDR1 LNHNV and CDR2 YYDKDF (reference sequence). The V and J ends lost 0 bases and 5 bases respectively, with 10 bases between them. CDR3 in amino acids: CATSREGSQNEKLFF. CDR3 sequence (DNA): TGTGCCACCAGCAGAGAAGGGAGCCAGAATGAAAAACTGTTTTTT.

The chain links TRBV7-2 to TRBJ1-1; D is perhaps TRBD1 (6 bases). The CDR3 is made up of 14 amino acids. Germline assignment: CDR1 SGHTA and CDR2 FQGNSA. V shed 1 base and J shed 8 bases, with 14 bases lying between them. DNA of the CDR3: TGTGCCAGCAGCTTAGGGCAGGGGTTTGAGGAAGCTTTCTTT. It translates to CASSLGQGFEEAFF.

V usage is TRBV6-1 and J usage is TRBJ2-3; tentatively, D is TRBD2 (5 bases). In germline, CDR1 is MNHNS, CDR2 SASEGT. This CDR3 comprises 14 residues. V was pared by 7 bases and J by 4 bases, with 15 bases between. The CDR3 is CASNRTPRADTQYF. The CDR3 nucleotides are TGTGCCAGCAATAGGACTCCGAGGGCAGATACGCAGTATTTT.

The V call is TRBV11-3, the J call TRBJ2-5, with 8 positions matching TRBD2. The CDR3 length is 16 residues. Germline V lookup: CDR1 SGHNT, CDR2 YENEEA. Unmatched junction bases numbered 9, after V lost 5 bases and J lost 1 base. DNA for the CDR3: TGTGCCAGCAGCGCAGGCACTAGCGGTCCCCAAGAGACCCAGTACTTC. It yields the protein CASSAGTSGPQETQYF.

The chain uses TRBV28 and TRBJ1-5, with D hard to call. The CDR3 spans 16 residues. The V gene's germline CDR1 is MDHEN and CDR2 SYDVKM. V gave up 3 bases and J gave up 5 bases, with 17 bases separating them. In nucleotides, the CDR3 is TGTGCCAGCAGTTTCTATCATCCGGCTTACTATCAGCCCCAGCATTTT. This translates into CASSFYHPAYYQPQHF.

This clone was recorded only once. V is TRBV4-2 and J is TRBJ2-1; D gene ambiguous. The germline gives CDR1 LGHNA, CDR2 YNFKEQ. V was clipped by 4 bases and J by 2 bases, with 6 bases between them. The CDR3 extends over 13 amino acids. In nucleotides, the CDR3 is TGTGCCAGCAGCCCGTCCGCCTACAATGAGCAGTTCTTC. This gives the protein CASSPSAYNEQFF.

The chain recombines TRBV7-2 with TRBJ2-1; a weak D match, TRBD2 (6 bases). There are 15 residues in the CDR3. Trimming stripped 1 base from V and 4 bases from J, with 11 bases between. Germline CDR1 is SGHTA and CDR2 is FQGNSA. CDR3 sequence reads: CASSLGGDLYNEQFF. CDR3 in DNA: TGTGCCAGCAGCTTAGGGGGGGACCTTTACAATGAGCAGTTCTTC.

The table lists this clone with a count of one. This rearrangement joins TRBV7-6 to TRBJ1-1; tentative D call: TRBD1 (5 bases). Trimming pared 1 base from V and 4 bases from J, leaving 7 bases between. This CDR3 is 13 amino acids long. Germline CDR1 SGHVS, CDR2 FNYEAQ. CDR3 in DNA: TGTGCCAGCAGCTTAGTCAGGGCCACTGAAGCTTTCTTT. Protein product: CASSLVRATEAFF.

J is TRBJ1-2 and V is TRBV5-1, with 9 bases aligning to TRBD1. V shed 4 bases and J 0 bases; nucleotides not matched to a gene: 7. Germline V gene sequence: CDR1 SGHRS, CDR2 YFSETQ. The CDR3 has 16 amino acids. CDR3 region: CASSPQGQGTNYGYTF. CDR3 coding DNA: TGCGCCAGCAGCCCGCAGGGACAGGGCACTAACTATGGCTACACCTTC.

CDR3 DNA sequence: TGTGCCAGCAGTCGACAGAGGGGGGACTATAATTCACCCCTCCACTTT. Translated, it gives CASSRQRGDYNSPLHF. The chain combines TRBV2 with TRBJ1-6; D perhaps matches TRBD1 (6 bases). Trimming took 5 bases from V and 3 from J, leaving 14 bases between them. The CDR3 is 16 amino acids. Germline V gene lookup returns CDR1 SNHLY and CDR2 FYNNEI.

This clone was seen more than once but under ten times. Here the CDR3 DNA reads TGTGCCATCAGGCCGGGGACAGGGGGCTTTTTGAACACTGAAGCTTTCTTT. Residues: CAIRPGTGGFLNTEAFF. This rearrangement joins TRBV10-3 to TRBJ1-1, with 12 bases fitting TRBD1. The CDR3 length is 17 residues. The germline gives CDR1 ENHRY, CDR2 SYGVKD. Trimming cost V 6 bases and J 0 bases; bases outside gene matches: 8.